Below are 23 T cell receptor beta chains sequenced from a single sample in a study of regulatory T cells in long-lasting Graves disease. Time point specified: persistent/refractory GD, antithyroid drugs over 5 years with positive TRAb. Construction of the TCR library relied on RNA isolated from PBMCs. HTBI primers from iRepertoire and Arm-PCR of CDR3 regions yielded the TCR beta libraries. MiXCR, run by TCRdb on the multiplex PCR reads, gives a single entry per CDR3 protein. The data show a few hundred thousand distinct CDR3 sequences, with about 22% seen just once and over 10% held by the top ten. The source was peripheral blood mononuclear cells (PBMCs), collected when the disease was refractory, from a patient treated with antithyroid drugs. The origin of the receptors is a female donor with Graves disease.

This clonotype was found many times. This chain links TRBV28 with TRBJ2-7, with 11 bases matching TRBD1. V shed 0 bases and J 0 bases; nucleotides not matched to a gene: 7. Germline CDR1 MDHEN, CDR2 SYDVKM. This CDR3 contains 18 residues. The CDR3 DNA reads TGTGCCAGCAGTTTATGGTCCCCGGGACAGGGGGTCTCCTACGAGCAGTACTTC. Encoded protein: CASSLWSPGQGVSYEQYF.

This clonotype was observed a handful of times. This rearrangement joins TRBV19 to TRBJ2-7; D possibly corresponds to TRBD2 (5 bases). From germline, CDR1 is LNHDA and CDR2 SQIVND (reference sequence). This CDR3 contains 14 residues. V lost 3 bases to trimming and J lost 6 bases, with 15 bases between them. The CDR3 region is CASSIPQPGGEQYF. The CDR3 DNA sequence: TGTGCCAGTAGTATCCCCCAACCAGGAGGCGAGCAGTACTTC.

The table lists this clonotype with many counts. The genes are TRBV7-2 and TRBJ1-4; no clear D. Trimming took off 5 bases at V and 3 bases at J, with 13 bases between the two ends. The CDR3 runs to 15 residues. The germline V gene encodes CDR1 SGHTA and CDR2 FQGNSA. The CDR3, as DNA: TGTGCCAGCAGCCTCAGAATGGCGGCTAATGAAAAACTGTTTTTT. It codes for CASSLRMAANEKLFF.

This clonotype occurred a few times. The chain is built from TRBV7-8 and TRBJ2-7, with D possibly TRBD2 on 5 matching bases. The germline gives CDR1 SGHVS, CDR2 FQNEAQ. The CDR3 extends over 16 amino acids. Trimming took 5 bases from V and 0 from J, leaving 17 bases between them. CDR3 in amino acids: CASSPDFLYSSYEQYF. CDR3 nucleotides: TGTGCCAGCAGCCCGGACTTTTTGTACAGCTCCTACGAGCAGTACTTC.

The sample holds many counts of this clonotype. This CDR3 reads CAWGSSYNEQFF. The CDR3 bases are TGTGCCTGGGGGAGCTCCTACAATGAGCAGTTCTTC. The chain employs TRBV11-2 and TRBJ2-1; either TRBD1 or TRBD2 may supply D (5 bases each). The CDR3 is 12 amino acids. Germline V gene lookup returns CDR1 SGHAT and CDR2 FQNNGV. V was shortened by 11 bases and J by 0 bases, with 8 bases between the two germline ends.

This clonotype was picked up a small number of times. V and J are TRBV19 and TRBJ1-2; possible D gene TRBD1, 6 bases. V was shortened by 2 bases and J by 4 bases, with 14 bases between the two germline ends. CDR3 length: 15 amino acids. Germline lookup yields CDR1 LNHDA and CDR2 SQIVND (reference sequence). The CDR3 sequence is CASSIPGVSIYGYTF. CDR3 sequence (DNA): TGTGCCAGTAGTATACCAGGGGTATCGATCTATGGCTACACCTTC.

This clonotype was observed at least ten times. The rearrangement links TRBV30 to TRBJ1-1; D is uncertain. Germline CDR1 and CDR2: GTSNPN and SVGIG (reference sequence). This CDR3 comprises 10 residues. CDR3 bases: TGTGCTCATGGAGGGCTTGAAGCTTTCTTT. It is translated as CAHGGLEAFF.

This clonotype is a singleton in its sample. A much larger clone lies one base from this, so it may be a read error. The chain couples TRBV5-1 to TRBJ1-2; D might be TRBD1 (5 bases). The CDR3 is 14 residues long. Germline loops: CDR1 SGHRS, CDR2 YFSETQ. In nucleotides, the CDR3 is TGTGCCAGCAGCGTGGAGACAGAGGGCTATGGCTACACCTTC. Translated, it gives CASSVETEGYGYTF.

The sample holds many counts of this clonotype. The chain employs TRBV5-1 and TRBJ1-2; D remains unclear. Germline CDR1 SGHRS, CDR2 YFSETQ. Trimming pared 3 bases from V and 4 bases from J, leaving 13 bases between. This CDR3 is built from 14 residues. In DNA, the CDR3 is TGCGCCAGCAGCTGGCCTGAGGGTTCCTATGGCTACACCTTC. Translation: CASSWPEGSYGYTF.

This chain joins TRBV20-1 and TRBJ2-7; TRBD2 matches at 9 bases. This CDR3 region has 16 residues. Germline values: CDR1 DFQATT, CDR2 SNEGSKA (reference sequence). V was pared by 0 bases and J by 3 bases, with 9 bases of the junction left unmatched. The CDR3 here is CSARDSDSGSGYEQYF. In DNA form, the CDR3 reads TGCAGTGCTAGAGATAGTGATAGCGGGAGCGGCTACGAGCAGTACTTC.

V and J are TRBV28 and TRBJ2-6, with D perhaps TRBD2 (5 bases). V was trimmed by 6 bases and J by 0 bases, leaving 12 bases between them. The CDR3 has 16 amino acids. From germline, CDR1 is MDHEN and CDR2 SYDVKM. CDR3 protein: CASSPAAGSGANVLTF. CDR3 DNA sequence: TGTGCCAGCAGCCCGGCGGCGGGCTCTGGGGCCAACGTCCTGACTTTC.

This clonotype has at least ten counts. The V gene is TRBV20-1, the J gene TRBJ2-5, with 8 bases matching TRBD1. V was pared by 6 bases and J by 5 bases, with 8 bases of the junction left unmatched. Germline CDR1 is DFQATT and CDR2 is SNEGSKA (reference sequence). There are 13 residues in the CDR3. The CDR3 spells CSARGQGRETQYF. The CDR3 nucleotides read TGCAGTGCCCGAGGACAGGGAAGGGAGACCCAGTACTTC.

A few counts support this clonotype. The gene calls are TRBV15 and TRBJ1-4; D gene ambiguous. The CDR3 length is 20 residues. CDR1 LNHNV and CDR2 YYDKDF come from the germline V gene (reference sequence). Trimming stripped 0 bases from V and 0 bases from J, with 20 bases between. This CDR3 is CATSRDLPKTIQPTNEKLFF. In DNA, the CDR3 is TGTGCCACCAGCAGAGATTTGCCAAAAACCATACAACCAACTAATGAAAAACTGTTTTTT. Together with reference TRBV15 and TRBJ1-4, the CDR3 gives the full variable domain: DAMVIQNPRYQVTQFGKPVTLSCSQTLNHNVMYWYQQKSSQAPKLLFHYYDKDFNNEADTPDNFQSRRPNTSFCFLDIRSPGLGDTAMYLCATSRDLPKTIQPTNEKLFFGSGTQLSVL.

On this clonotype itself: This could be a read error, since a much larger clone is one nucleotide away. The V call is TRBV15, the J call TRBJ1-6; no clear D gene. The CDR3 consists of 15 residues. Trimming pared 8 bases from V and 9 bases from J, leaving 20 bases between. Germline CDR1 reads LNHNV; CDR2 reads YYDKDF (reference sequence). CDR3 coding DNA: TGTGCCACCGGCATCCTCGAGGGCTCAATTTCACCCCTCCACTTT. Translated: CATGILEGSISPLHF.

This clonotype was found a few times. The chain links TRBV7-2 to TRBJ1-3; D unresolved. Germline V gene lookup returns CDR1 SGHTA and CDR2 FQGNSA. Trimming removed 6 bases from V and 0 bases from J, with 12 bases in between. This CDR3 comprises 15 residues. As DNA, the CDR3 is TGTGCCAGCAGACCGGACGTTAGCTCTGGAAACACCATATATTTT. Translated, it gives CASRPDVSSGNTIYF. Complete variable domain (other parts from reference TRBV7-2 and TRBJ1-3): GAGVSQSPSNKVTEKGKDVELRCDPISGHTALYWYRQSLGQGLEFLIYFQGNSAPDKSGLPSDRFSAERTGGSVSTLTIQRTQQEDSAVYLCASRPDVSSGNTIYFGEGSWLTVV.

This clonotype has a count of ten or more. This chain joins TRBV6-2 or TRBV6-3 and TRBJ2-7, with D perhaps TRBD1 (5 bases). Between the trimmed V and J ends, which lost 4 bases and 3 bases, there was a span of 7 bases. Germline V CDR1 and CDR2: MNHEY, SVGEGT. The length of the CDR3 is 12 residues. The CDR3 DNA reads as TGTGCCAGCAGTTCCAGGGACTACGAGCAGTACTTC. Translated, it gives CASSSRDYEQYF.

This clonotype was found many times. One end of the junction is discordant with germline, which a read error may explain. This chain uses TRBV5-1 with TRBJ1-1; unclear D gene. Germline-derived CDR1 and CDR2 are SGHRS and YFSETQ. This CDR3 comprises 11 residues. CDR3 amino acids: CASSKGGEAFF. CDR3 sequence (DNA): TGTGCCAGCAGTAAGGGAGGTGAAGCTTTCTTT.

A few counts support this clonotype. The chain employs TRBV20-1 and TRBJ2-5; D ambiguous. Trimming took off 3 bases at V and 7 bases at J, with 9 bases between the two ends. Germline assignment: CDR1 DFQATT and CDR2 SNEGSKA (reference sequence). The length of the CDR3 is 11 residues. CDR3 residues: CSASSIGTQYF. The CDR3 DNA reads TGCAGTGCTAGCTCCATTGGGACCCAGTACTTC.

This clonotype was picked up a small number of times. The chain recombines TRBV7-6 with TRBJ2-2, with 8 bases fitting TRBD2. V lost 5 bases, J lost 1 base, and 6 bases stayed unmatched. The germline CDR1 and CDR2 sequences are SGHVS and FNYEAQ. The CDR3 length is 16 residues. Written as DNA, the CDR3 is TGTGCCAGCAGCCTTCTAGCGGGTATGAACACCGGGGAGCTGTTTTTT. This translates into CASSLLAGMNTGELFF. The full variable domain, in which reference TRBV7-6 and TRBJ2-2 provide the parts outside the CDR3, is GAGVSQSPRYKVTKRGQDVALRCDPISGHVSLYWYRQALGQGPEFLTYFNYEAQQDKSGLPNDRFSAERPEGSISTLTIQRTEQRDSAMYRCASSLLAGMNTGELFFGEGSRLTVL.

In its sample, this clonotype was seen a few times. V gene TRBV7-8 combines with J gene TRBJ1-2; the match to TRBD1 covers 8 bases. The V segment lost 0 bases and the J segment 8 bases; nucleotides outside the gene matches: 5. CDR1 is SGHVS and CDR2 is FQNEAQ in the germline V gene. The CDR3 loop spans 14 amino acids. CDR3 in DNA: TGTGCCAGCAGCTTAGCTTGGACAGGGTGGGGCTACACCTTC. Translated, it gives CASSLAWTGWGYTF.

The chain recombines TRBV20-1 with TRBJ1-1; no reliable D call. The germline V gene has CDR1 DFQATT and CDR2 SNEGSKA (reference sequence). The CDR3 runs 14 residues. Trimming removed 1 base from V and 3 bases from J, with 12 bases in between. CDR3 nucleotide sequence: TGCAGTGCTAGAGTGGGTACGGTGCACACTGAAGCTTTCTTT. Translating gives CSARVGTVHTEAFF.

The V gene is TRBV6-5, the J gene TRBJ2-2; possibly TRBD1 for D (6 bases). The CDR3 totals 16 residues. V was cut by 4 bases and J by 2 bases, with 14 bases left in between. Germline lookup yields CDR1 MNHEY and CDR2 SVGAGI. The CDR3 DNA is TGTGCCAGCAGTTGGGACAATGGACTTAACACCGGGGAGCTGTTTTTT. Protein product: CASSWDNGLNTGELFF.

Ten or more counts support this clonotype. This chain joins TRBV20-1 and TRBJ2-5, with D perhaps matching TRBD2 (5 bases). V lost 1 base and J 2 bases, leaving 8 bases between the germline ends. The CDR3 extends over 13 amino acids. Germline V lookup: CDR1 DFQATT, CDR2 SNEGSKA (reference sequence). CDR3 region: CSARVPGQETQYF. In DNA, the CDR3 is TGCAGTGCTAGAGTTCCGGGACAAGAGACCCAGTACTTC.